This T cell receptor (beta chain) is from a study of T-cell reconstitution after alpha-beta-depleted transplantation in children. This clonotype was seen repeatedly, ten times or more. Its antigen remains unknown. Trimming pared 2 bases from V and 4 bases from J, leaving 12 bases between. The CDR3 covers 14 residues. CDR1 is DFQATT, CDR2 SNEGSKA, per germline (reference sequence). Preparation of the TCRbeta library was carried out with unique molecular identifiers. TCRdb re-called the PCR reads with MiXCR, one entry per CDR3 protein. This table has roughly 280,000 distinct CDR3 sequences, around 10% appearing once. Findings and caveats of the study: Once a year had passed after transplant, T-cell counts and diversity came mostly from newly produced T cells. Several patients had high TCRbeta diversity at day 60; it came from surviving recipient T cells and thymic progenitors.

The source of this sequence is a male patient between 2 and 9 years old who had a stem cell transplant for chronic granulomatous disease, so the T cells may come from the graft donor. V is TRBV20-1 and J is TRBJ2-1, with unresolved D. The specimen comprised peripheral blood, sampled 180 days after TCRalphabeta/CD19-depleted stem cell transplant. CDR3 coding DNA: TGCAGTGCTAGATCGGCTAGAACTTACAATGAGCAGTTCTTC. This codes for CSARSARTYNEQFF.